The 29 T cell receptor beta chains listed next were all sequenced from one sample in a study of OX40 agonist ivuxolimab in advanced cancers. The receptor library was made with the immunoSEQ multiplex PCR assay. As stored in TCRdb, this immuneACCESS dataset retains in-frame rearrangements with V and J assigned. A fraction of the clones does not appear; measured against another copy, unresolved V genes explain less than half of the discrepancy, and the remainder lacks a known reason. This sample has 35,000 to 40,000 clones in its table, and approximately 78% of those were observed once. The top ten hold about 20% of the sample. The sample was CD4+ or CD8+ T cells sorted from blood, taken in a trial of the OX40 agonist ivuxolimab. These receptors came from an adult with an advanced solid tumor such as melanoma, head and neck, liver or kidney cancer.

This clone was counted only a few times. The rearrangement links TRBV28 to TRBJ2-7; 13 positions match TRBD2. Germline CDR1 is MDHEN and CDR2 is SYDVKM. V shed 6 bases, J shed 4 bases, and the junction held 12 bases outside the gene matches. This CDR3 contains 17 residues. The CDR3 spells CASRQGLAGEWRYEQYF. The CDR3 DNA reads as TGTGCCAGCAGACAAGGACTAGCGGGAGAGTGGCGTTACGAGCAGTACTTC.

As to this clone: Because the CDR3's place on the DNA is in doubt, the DNA is left out and the CDR3 is given as listed by TCRdb. The gene calls are TRBV14 and TRBJ1-6; the tabulated D call, TRBD1, remains unverified against the DNA. Per the germline V gene, CDR1 is SGHDN and CDR2 is FVKESK. Counting both end residues, the CDR3 totals 18 amino acids. The CDR3 sequence: CASSQDLRAGTANSPLHF.

The V gene is TRBV5-1, the J gene TRBJ2-7; tentative D call: TRBD1 (6 bases). The germline V gene has CDR1 SGHRS and CDR2 YFSETQ. V was trimmed by 0 bases and J by 5 bases, leaving 12 bases between them. This CDR3 is 14 amino acids long. The CDR3 reads CASSLVGQSHEQYF. The DNA for the CDR3 is TGCGCCAGCAGCTTGGTTGGACAGTCCCACGAGCAGTACTTC.

The chain has TRBV5-1 and TRBJ2-3, with TRBD2 matching over 7 bases. V lost 1 base to trimming and J lost 1 base; unmatched junction nucleotides: 9. From germline, CDR1 is SGHRS and CDR2 YFSETQ. The CDR3 is 17 residues long. The CDR3 DNA reads TGCGCCAGCAGCTTGTTGTCCAGCGGGGCTCGCACAGATACGCAGTATTTT. Protein sequence: CASSLLSSGARTDTQYF.

The chain uses TRBV27 and TRBJ2-7; 9 nucleotides agree with TRBD1. V gave up 1 base and J gave up 13 bases; unmatched junction bases: 11. Germline CDR1 is MNHEY and CDR2 is SMNVEV (reference sequence). The CDR3 is made up of 14 amino acids. CDR3 nucleotides: TGTGCCAGCAGTTTATGGTCGGGACAGGGTCGTGTCTACTTC. It specifies CASSLWSGQGRVYF.

V is TRBV28 and J is TRBJ2-7; D possibly matches TRBD1 or TRBD2 (5 bases each). The V end was cut by 5 bases, the J end by 6 bases, with 17 bases between. This CDR3 region has 14 residues. The germline V gene encodes CDR1 MDHEN and CDR2 SYDVKM. CDR3 nucleotide sequence: TGTGCCAGCAGTGAGAGTTCCTCGGGGCGCGAGCAGTACTTC. Translating it yields CASSESSSGREQYF.

The V and J genes are TRBV19 and TRBJ2-7; 10 bases are shared with TRBD1. V shed 5 bases, J shed 4 bases, and the junction held 8 bases outside the gene matches. The CDR3 contains 15 residues. Germline CDR1 LNHDA, CDR2 SQIVND (reference sequence). The CDR3 DNA is TGTGCCAGTAGTCAAAAGGGACAGGGGTATTACGAGCAGTACTTC. Protein: CASSQKGQGYYEQYF.

J is TRBJ2-1 and V is TRBV4-2, with D unclear. Per the germline V gene, CDR1 is LGHNA and CDR2 is YNFKEQ. Between the trimmed V and J ends, which lost 4 bases and 6 bases, there was a span of 7 bases. The CDR3 extends over 12 amino acids. The CDR3 region has the DNA TGTGCCAGCAGCCGGGGTAGCAATGAGCAGTTCTTC. Amino acids: CASSRGSNEQFF.

This clone has only a few counts. The chain employs TRBV7-2 and TRBJ2-7; D may match TRBD1 or TRBD2 (5 bases each). Between the trimmed V and J ends, which lost 2 bases and 2 bases, there was a span of 13 bases. Germline V CDR1 and CDR2: SGHTA, FQGNSA. The CDR3 runs to 15 residues. The CDR3 DNA sequence: TGTGCCAGCAGCTTAACCGGGACGACGGCCTACGAGCAGTACTTC. Its translation: CASSLTGTTAYEQYF.

V gene TRBV7-8 combines with J gene TRBJ2-4; TRBD2 is a possible D gene (6 bases). Between the trimmed V and J ends, which lost 4 bases and 0 bases, there was a span of 10 bases. From germline, CDR1 is SGHVS and CDR2 FQNEAQ. The CDR3 sequence is 15 residues long. CDR3 protein: CASSSVGGAKNIQYF. The CDR3 region has the DNA TGTGCCAGCAGCTCTGTGGGGGGAGCCAAAAACATTCAGTACTTC.

The chain recombines TRBV5-1 with TRBJ2-1, with TRBD1 as a possible D gene (6 bases). This CDR3 is built from 15 residues. The germline V gene has CDR1 SGHRS and CDR2 YFSETQ. Trimming stripped 4 bases from V and 1 base from J, with 12 bases between. The CDR3 DNA is TGCGCCAGCAGCATAGGACAGTGGTCCTACAATGAGCAGTTCTTC. Its protein is CASSIGQWSYNEQFF. Full variable domain (remainder filled in from reference TRBV5-1 and TRBJ2-1): KAGVTQTPRYLIKTRGQQVTLSCSPISGHRSVSWYQQTPGQGLQFLFEYFSETQRNKGNFPGRFSGRQFSNSRSEMNVSTLELGDSALYLCASSIGQWSYNEQFFGPGTRLTVL.

As DNA, the CDR3 is TGTGCCAGCAGCTTGTCGACAGGGGAGTACTTC. Amino acids: CASSLSTGEYF. This chain joins TRBV5-8 and TRBJ2-7, with 8 positions matching TRBD1. Germline CDR1 and CDR2: SGHTS and YDEGEE. This CDR3 is 11 amino acids long. J was trimmed by 11 bases and V by 1 base; bases with no gene match: 2.

There are a few counts of this clone. The chain recombines TRBV9 with TRBJ1-2; D not resolved. The germline V gene encodes CDR1 SGDLS and CDR2 YYNGEE. V gave up 5 bases and J gave up 4 bases, with 3 bases separating them. The length of the CDR3 is 10 residues. For the CDR3, the DNA is TGTGCCAGCAGTTCCTATGGCTACACCTTC. Translating gives CASSSYGYTF. The whole variable domain, filled in from reference TRBV9 and TRBJ1-2, reads DSGVTQTPKHLITATGQRVTLRCSPRSGDLSVYWYQQSLDQGLQFLIQYYNGEERAKGNILERFSAQQFPDLHSELNLSSLELGDSALYFCASSSYGYTFGSGTRLTVV.

The chain joins TRBV11-3 to TRBJ2-3; D not resolved. In germline, CDR1 is SGHNT, CDR2 YENEEA. Trimming removed 6 bases from V and 2 bases from J, with 12 bases in between. The CDR3 sequence is 14 residues long. In DNA form, the CDR3 reads TGTGCCAGCAGGCAGGACGGCTCCACAGATACGCAGTATTTT. Translating gives CASRQDGSTDTQYF.

The chain uses TRBV5-1 and TRBJ1-1; TRBD1 is a possible D gene (6 bases). The CDR3 covers 13 residues. V lost 0 bases, J lost 3 bases, and 6 bases lay in between. Germline V gene data show CDR1 as SGHRS and CDR2 as YFSETQ. In DNA form, the CDR3 reads TGCGCCAGCAGCTTGGCAGGGGACACTGAAGCTTTCTTT. Translated, it gives CASSLAGDTEAFF.

V gene TRBV7-3 combines with J gene TRBJ2-7; D is perhaps TRBD2 (6 bases). Germline V lookup: CDR1 SGHTA, CDR2 FQGTGA. This CDR3 is built from 14 residues. The ends were cut back, 6 bases at V and 7 bases at J, with 19 bases in the middle. The CDR3 here is CASSSTPGTPEQYF. CDR3 nucleotide sequence: TGTGCCAGCAGTTCTACACCCGGGACTCCAGAGCAGTACTTC.

The rearrangement links TRBV27 to TRBJ1-1; D is unresolved. V was pared by 3 bases and J by 1 base, with 6 bases between. Germline V gene lookup returns CDR1 MNHEY and CDR2 SMNVEV (reference sequence). The CDR3 is 13 residues long. DNA of the CDR3: TGTGCCAGCAGTTTGAAGGGGAACACTGAAGCTTTCTTT. Translating gives CASSLKGNTEAFF.

This clone came up once. The chain combines TRBV30 with TRBJ2-1; tentatively, D is TRBD2 (5 bases). The CDR3 is 12 residues long. Trimming removed 0 bases from V and 8 bases from J, with 8 bases in between. CDR1 and CDR2 (germline): GTSNPN, SVGIG (reference sequence). DNA for the CDR3: TGTGCCTGGAGTGTAGTGGGAGATGAGCAGTTCTTC. Translation gives CAWSVVGDEQFF.

Details on this clone: Germline is not matched at one junction end, which may reflect a read error. The CDR3 here is CAGSYCRQETTGQYF. As DNA, the CDR3 is TGTGCCGGCAGTTACTGTCGTCAGGAGACTACGGGGCAGTACTTC. The genes are TRBV6-7 and TRBJ2-7, with a possible D match to TRBD2 (5 bases). TRBV6-7 belongs to the ORF category, with a function that is uncertain. CDR3 length equals 15 residues.

V and J are TRBV28 and TRBJ1-3; D unresolved. V lost 2 bases to trimming and J lost 2 bases, with 7 bases between them. Germline values: CDR1 MDHEN, CDR2 SYDVKM. The length of the CDR3 is 14 residues. This CDR3 reads CASSLGSPGNTIYF. In DNA, the CDR3 is TGTGCCAGCAGTTTAGGGTCACCTGGAAACACCATATATTTT.

The chain recombines TRBV11-3 with TRBJ2-1; D gene ambiguous. The germline V gene has CDR1 SGHNT and CDR2 YENEEA. Trimming shortened V by 1 base and J by 3 bases, and 4 bases separated the two germline ends. CDR3 length: 13 amino acids. CDR3 in DNA: TGTGCCAGCAGCTTAGGTCGCTACAATGAGCAGTTCTTC. It encodes CASSLGRYNEQFF.

The chain employs TRBV25-1 and TRBJ1-1, with no clear D. Trimming took 6 bases from V and 0 from J, leaving 14 bases between them. CDR3 size: 15 residues. Per the germline V gene, CDR1 is MGHDK and CDR2 is SYGVNS. The CDR3 DNA reads TGTGCCAGCAGCGCCCTGGGGTACATGAACACTGAAGCTTTCTTT. This encodes CASSALGYMNTEAFF.

This clone turned up a few times. This chain uses TRBV10-3 with TRBJ1-5; D gene unclear. V was trimmed by 0 bases and J by 3 bases, leaving 9 bases between them. The CDR3 covers 15 residues. The germline CDR1 and CDR2 sequences are ENHRY and SYGVKD. CDR3 sequence reads: CAISESKGANQPQHF. CDR3 DNA sequence: TGTGCCATCAGTGAGTCTAAAGGCGCCAATCAGCCCCAGCATTTT.

The chain carries TRBV28 and TRBJ2-3, with D possibly being TRBD2 (6 bases). CDR1 is MDHEN and CDR2 is SYDVKM in the germline V gene. The CDR3 is 14 amino acids. The V end was cut by 9 bases, the J end by 0 bases, with 13 bases between. CDR3 amino acids: CASLWGTSTDTQYF. In DNA, the CDR3 is TGTGCCAGTTTGTGGGGGACTAGCACAGATACGCAGTATTTT.

The V call is TRBV28, the J call TRBJ2-7; 7 bases map to TRBD2. From germline, CDR1 is MDHEN and CDR2 SYDVKM. The junction had 9 bases not matched to a gene; V was cut back by 6 bases and J by 4 bases. This CDR3 has 14 residues. CDR3 loop: CASRGNGGKYEQYF. The CDR3 coding sequence is TGTGCCAGCAGAGGAAACGGGGGGAAATACGAGCAGTACTTC.

The chain employs TRBV7-2 and TRBJ2-3; 7 bases match TRBD2. With 2 bases clipped from V and 0 bases from J, the junction kept 5 bases outside the gene matches. The CDR3 contains 16 residues. CDR1 is SGHTA and CDR2 is FQGNSA in the germline V gene. CDR3 protein: CASSLPKRGSTDTQYF. DNA for the CDR3: TGTGCCAGCAGCTTACCCAAGCGGGGAAGCACAGATACGCAGTATTTT.

J is TRBJ1-2 and V is TRBV2; 7 bases are a match to TRBD1. Losses at the gene ends were 2 bases for V and 4 bases for J; bases not matched to a gene: 4. From germline, CDR1 is SNHLY and CDR2 FYNNEI. The CDR3 length is 14 residues. CDR3 sequence: CASSELGQSYGYTF. The CDR3 bases are TGTGCCAGCAGTGAACTGGGACAGTCCTATGGCTACACCTTC. Full variable domain (missing parts from reference TRBV2 and TRBJ1-2): EPEVTQTPSHQVTQMGQEVILRCVPISNHLYFYWYRQILGQKVEFLVSFYNNEISEKSEIFDDQFSVERPDGSNFTLKIRSTKLEDSAMYFCASSELGQSYGYTFGSGTRLTVV.

This clone was observed a few times. The chain recombines TRBV6-5 with TRBJ2-7; 7 bases are shared with TRBD1. This CDR3 contains 14 residues. CDR1 and CDR2 from the germline V gene are MNHEY and SVGAGI. V trimming: 3 bases; J trimming: 8 bases; junction bases outside the gene matches: 10. The CDR3: CASSYTGQLSQQYF. The CDR3 nucleotides are TGTGCCAGCAGTTATACGGGACAGCTATCGCAGCAGTACTTC.

V is TRBV6-6 and J is TRBJ2-7, with 10 nucleotides matching TRBD2. The CDR3 spans 13 residues. V shed 6 bases, J shed 3 bases, and the junction held 2 bases outside the gene matches. Germline V gene data show CDR1 as MNHNY and CDR2 as SVGAGI (reference sequence). This chain's CDR3 is CASRSSGSYEQYF. In nucleotides, the CDR3 is TGTGCCAGCAGATCTAGCGGGAGCTACGAGCAGTACTTC.